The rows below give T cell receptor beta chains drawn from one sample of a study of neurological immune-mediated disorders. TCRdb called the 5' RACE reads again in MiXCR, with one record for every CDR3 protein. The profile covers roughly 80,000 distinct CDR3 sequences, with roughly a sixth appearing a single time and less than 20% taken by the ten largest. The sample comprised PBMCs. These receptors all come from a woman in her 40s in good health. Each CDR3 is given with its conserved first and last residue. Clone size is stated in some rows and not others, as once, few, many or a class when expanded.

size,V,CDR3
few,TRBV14,CASSHGQGTPPGELFF
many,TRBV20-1,CSARDTGLAGVDTQYF
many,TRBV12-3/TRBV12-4,CASSFTDSSGNTIYF
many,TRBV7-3,CGEAGGTNYGYTF
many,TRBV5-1,CASSSPRGEGTGELFF
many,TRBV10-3,CAISESVYEQYF
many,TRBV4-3,CASSQELGRSYEKLFF
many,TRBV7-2,CASSLAGTSTDTQYF
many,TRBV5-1,CASTRGGTGTEAFF
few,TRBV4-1,CASSHISGGAGDTQYF
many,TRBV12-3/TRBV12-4,CASSWTGRSSYGYTF
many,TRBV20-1,CSATPVLAGGLLTDTQYF
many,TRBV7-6,CASSLAGYGEAFF
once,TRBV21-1,CASSKVDIQGPQAGEQYF
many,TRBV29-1,CSVTGVGYEQYF
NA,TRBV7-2,CASSSPLGRGGKETQYF
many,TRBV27,CASSLMVTTDTQYF
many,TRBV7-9,CASSVSGDSDTQYF
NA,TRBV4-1,CASSQDEVRRGTEAFF
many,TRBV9,CASSVGGGAYNEQFF
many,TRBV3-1,CASSQDLQGSIQYF
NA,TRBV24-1,CATSDQHNEHFF
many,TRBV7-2,CASSLMGGAGPSGYTF
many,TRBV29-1,CSVTGFNTEAFF
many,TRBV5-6,CASSLESRQGAKTQYF
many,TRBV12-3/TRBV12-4,CASMASGGRAPDTQYF
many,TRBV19,CATTGHRGGPQHF
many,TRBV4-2,CASSQDFQGGGYTF
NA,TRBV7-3,CASSLTPVGLNTEAFF
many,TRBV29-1,CSVGGDTGELFF
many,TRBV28,CASSLPSGENTEAFF
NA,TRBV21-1,CASSPHGGQGVSGANVLTF
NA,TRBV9,CASSREVGDTEAFF
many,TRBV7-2,CASSDGGGGWSTDTQYF
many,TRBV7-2,CASSPGGLLTGDTQYF
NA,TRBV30,CAWSTWAGGTDTQYF
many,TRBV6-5,CASSYSTGVWELFF
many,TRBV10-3,CAISEFGTEYGYTF
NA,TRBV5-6,CASSLDRGNEQFF
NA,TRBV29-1,CSVSTGEKSDTQYF
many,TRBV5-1,CASSLLWENTEAFF
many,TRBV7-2,CASSLGSGRVRTEAFF
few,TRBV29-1,CSVLTWGPNEKLFF
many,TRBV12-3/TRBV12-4,CASTTDRTSNEQFF
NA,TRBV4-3,CASSQDEGTGRTGELFF
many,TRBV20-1,CSARELMNTEAFF
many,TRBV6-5,CASSPRLGSYEQYF
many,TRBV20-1,CSARDRGRGGDTQYF
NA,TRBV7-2,CARSLGPNTEAFF